This TCR beta chain was sequenced for a study of CXCR3-negative and CXCR3-positive naive CD8 T cells. Points from the study as a whole: Comparably high diversity marked both naive subsets, whereas memory CD8+ cells had much lower diversity.

CDR3 length equals 14 residues. The V gene's germline CDR1 is SNHLY and CDR2 FYNNEI. With regard to this clonotype: The antigen remains undetermined.

With UMI labels, 5' RACE was used to prepare the TRB cDNA libraries. Reprocessing the 5' RACE reads, TCRdb reports a single entry for every CDR3 protein and omits DNA. The sample is made up of about 130,000 distinct CDR3 sequences, and the top ten hold nearly 0.5% of it. The material sequenced was naive CXCR3- CD8+ T cells from blood. The subset was: CD45RO-CCR7+CD27+CD95- naive CD8+ T cells lacking CXCR3 (TNR3-). J is TRBJ2-7 and V is TRBV2. This TCR was sampled from a human donor in good health. Some clones in this sample may be carry-over from other donors' samples. CDR3 region: CASSVWSLGYEQYF. The whole variable domain, filled in from reference TRBV2 and TRBJ2-7, reads EPEVTQTPSHQVTQMGQEVILRCVPISNHLYFYWYRQILGQKVEFLVSFYNNEISEKSEIFDDQFSVERPDGSNFTLKIRSTKLEDSAMYFCASSVWSLGYEQYFGPGTRLTVT.